The entry below gives a single T cell receptor beta chain sequence along with its context. Its antigen is not identified. The sample originates from a study of identical twins. Study outcomes and limitations: Sharing of beta out-of-frame sequences by twins showed a weaker excess. Its conclusions, products of cross-sectional statistical analysis, did not come from following the same donors. Excess low generation probability was seen in twin-shared out-of-frame alpha sequences.

Germline loops: CDR1 DFQATT, CDR2 SNEGSKA (reference sequence). The J segment lost 5 bases and the V segment lost 3 bases, leaving 16 bases of the junction unmatched. The CDR3 length is 17 residues. Template switching created a universal primer site, and the cDNA included unique molecular identifiers. TCRdb processed the 5' RACE reads anew with MiXCR; each CDR3 protein has one entry. The sample contains hundreds of thousands of distinct CDR3 sequences, around 12% of which appear only once. A further study also used this sample, focusing on yellow fever vaccine responses in identical twins.

The source of this sequence is a woman aged 18 to 35 in good health. Input material: PBMCs. The rearrangement joins TRBV20-1 to TRBJ2-5, with 9 bases that match TRBD2. The CDR3, as DNA: TGCAGTGCTAGTGTCCCCCTTCGCGGGGGGGCGCCTGAGACCCAGTACTTC. Residues: CSASVPLRGGAPETQYF.